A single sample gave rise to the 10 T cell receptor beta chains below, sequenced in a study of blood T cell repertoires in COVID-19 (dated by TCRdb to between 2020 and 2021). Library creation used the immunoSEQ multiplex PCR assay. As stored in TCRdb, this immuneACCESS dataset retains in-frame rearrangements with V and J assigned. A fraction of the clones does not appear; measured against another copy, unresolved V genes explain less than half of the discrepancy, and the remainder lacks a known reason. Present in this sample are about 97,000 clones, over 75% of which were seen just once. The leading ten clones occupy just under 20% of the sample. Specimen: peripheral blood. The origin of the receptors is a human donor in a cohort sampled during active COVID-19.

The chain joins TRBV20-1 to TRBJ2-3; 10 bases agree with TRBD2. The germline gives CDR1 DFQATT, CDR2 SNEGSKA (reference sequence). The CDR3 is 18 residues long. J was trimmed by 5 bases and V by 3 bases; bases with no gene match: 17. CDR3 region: CSASIQREGLSWIDTQYF. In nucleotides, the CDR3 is TGCAGTGCTAGTATCCAGCGGGAGGGCCTGAGTTGGATAGATACGCAGTATTTT.

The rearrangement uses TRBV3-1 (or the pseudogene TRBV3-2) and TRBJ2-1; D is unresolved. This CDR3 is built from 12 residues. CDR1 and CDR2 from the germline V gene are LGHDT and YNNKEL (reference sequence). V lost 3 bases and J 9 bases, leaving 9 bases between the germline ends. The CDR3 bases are TGTGCCAGCAGCCACGAGCGCGGTGAGCAGTTCTTC. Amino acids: CASSHERGEQFF.

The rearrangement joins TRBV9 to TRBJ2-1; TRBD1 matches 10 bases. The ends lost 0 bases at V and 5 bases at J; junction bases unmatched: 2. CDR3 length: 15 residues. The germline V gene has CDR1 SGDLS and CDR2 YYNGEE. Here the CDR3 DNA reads TGTGCCAGCAGCGTAGCAGGGACAGGGGACAATGAGCAGTTCTTC. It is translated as CASSVAGTGDNEQFF.

The CDR3 bases are TGTGCCAGCAGTGGGGGGGGCCCTAGTGTCTACGAGCAGTACTTC. Its protein is CASSGGGPSVYEQYF. The rearrangement joins TRBV2 to TRBJ2-7, with D possibly matching TRBD2 (7 bases). CDR3 size: 15 residues. The V gene lost 4 bases and the J gene lost 3 bases, with 16 bases spanning the gap. CDR1 is SNHLY and CDR2 is FYNNEI in the germline V gene.

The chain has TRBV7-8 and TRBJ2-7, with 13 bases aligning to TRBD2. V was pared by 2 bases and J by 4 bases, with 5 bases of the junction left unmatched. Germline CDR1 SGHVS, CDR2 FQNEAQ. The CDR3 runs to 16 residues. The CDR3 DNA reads TGTGCCAGCAGCTTACCCCGGACTAGCGGGAGATACGAGCAGTACTTC. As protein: CASSLPRTSGRYEQYF.

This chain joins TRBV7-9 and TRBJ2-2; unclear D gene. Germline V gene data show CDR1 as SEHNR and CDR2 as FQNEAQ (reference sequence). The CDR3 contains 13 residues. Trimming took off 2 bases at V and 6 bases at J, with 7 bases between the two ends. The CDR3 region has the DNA TGTGCCAGCAGCTTATCGGTGTCCGGGGAGCTGTTTTTT. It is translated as CASSLSVSGELFF.

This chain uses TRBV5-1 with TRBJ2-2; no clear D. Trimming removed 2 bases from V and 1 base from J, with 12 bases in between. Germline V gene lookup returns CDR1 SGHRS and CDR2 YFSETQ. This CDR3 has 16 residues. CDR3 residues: CASSFRIPGNTGELFF. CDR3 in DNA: TGCGCCAGCAGCTTTAGAATACCGGGGAACACCGGGGAGCTGTTTTTT.

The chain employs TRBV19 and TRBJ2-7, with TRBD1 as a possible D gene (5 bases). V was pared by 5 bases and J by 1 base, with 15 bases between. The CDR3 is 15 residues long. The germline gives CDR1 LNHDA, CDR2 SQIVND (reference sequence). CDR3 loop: CASSAQEDKSYEQYF. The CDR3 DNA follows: TGTGCCAGTAGTGCCCAAGAGGACAAGTCCTACGAGCAGTACTTC. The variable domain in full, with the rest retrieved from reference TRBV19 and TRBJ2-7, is DGGITQSPKYLFRKEGQNVTLSCEQNLNHDAMYWYRQDPGQGLRLIYYSQIVNDFQKGDIAEGYSVSREKKESFPLTVTSAQKNPTAFYLCASSAQEDKSYEQYFGPGTRLTVT.

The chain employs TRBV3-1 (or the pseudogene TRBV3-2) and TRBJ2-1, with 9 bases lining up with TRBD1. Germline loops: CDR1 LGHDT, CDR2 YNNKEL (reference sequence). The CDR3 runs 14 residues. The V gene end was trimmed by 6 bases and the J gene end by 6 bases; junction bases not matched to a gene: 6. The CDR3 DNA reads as TGTGCCAGCAGTCGGGACAGGGTAAGCAATGAGCAGTTCTTC. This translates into CASSRDRVSNEQFF.

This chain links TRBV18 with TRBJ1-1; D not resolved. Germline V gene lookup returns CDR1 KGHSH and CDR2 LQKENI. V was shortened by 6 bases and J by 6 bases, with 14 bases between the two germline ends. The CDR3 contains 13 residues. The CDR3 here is CASSGREGAEAFF. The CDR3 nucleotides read TGTGCCAGCTCCGGGAGGGAAGGCGCTGAAGCTTTCTTT.